This T cell receptor (beta chain) comes out of a study of chemoradiotherapy in HPV16-positive cancers. Comments on this clone: Antigen specificity is unknown.

TCRdb keeps only in-frame clones here, not all; method: immunoSEQ multiplex PCR. The sample consists of around 1,200 clones, approximately 85% of them appearing once. The V gene's germline CDR1 is SGDLS and CDR2 YYNGEE. V was shortened by 4 bases and J by 2 bases, with 13 bases between the two germline ends. The CDR3 covers 15 residues. Whole-study results and caveats: In HPV16-positive patients, HPV-responsive T-cell expansion tracked better recurrence-free survival. During treatment, candidate HPV-specific clones and E7-related motifs expanded in tumor.

The receptor was isolated from a human donor with HPV-associated anogenital cancer. The chain combines TRBV9 with TRBJ1-5; possibly TRBD1 for D (5 bases). This material consisted of tumor tissue, taken from a patient who underwent chemoradiotherapy. The CDR3 DNA reads as TGTGCCAGCAGCCCAATTGACAGTCGCAATCAGCCCCAGCATTTT. Amino acids: CASSPIDSRNQPQHF.